This T cell receptor beta chain was identified in a study of cytomegalovirus exposure and HLA in healthy donors. A word on this clone: Its antigen is still unknown.

CDR3 size: 17 residues. V shed 4 bases, J shed 2 bases, and the junction held 9 bases outside the gene matches. In germline, CDR1 is SEHNR, CDR2 FQNEAQ (reference sequence). Assay: immunoSEQ multiplex PCR; the TCRdb copy retains only in-frame clones and omits some. Of 150,000 to 200,000 clones in the sample, 65% to 90% were seen once. Broader study findings: The study designated roughly 160 TCR beta chains cytomegalovirus-associated. It was confirmed in vitro that three of the CMV-associated chains were specific for CMV antigens.

The donors were members of the validation cohort comprising approximately 110 subjects, separate from the approximately 710-subject first cohort. The sample taken for sequencing was PBMCs. The chain combines TRBV7-9 with TRBJ2-5; 11 bases fit TRBD2. The receptor's source is a woman aged 18-29 years in good health and CMV-seronegative. The CDR3 DNA reads TGTGCCAGCAGCTCCTTGCCTACTAGCGGGGGACAAGAGACCCAGTACTTC. This translates into CASSSLPTSGGQETQYF.